One sample yielded the 6 T cell receptor beta chains listed below, sequenced in a study of T-cell reconstitution after alpha-beta-depleted transplantation in children. TCRbeta library preparation incorporated unique molecular identifiers. From the PCR reads, TCRdb called clonotypes with MiXCR, one entry per CDR3 protein. The sample consists of a few hundred thousand distinct CDR3 sequences, over 9% of them appearing once. The sequencing here drew on PBMCs from the stem cell graft donor, taken from the stem cell graft. These receptors all come from a human donor who donated a stem cell graft to a child with acute lymphoblastic leukemia.

In this sample, this clonotype turned up many times. This chain links TRBV7-9 with TRBJ2-1, with D unresolved. V lost 3 bases and J lost 10, with 4 bases in between. The CDR3 is made up of 10 amino acids. From germline, CDR1 is SEHNR and CDR2 FQNEAQ (reference sequence). The CDR3 nucleotides are TGTGCCAGCAGCTTGGGGGAGCAGTTCTTC. Its translation is CASSLGEQFF.

Many counts were recorded for this clonotype. The CDR3, as DNA: TGTGCCACCAGCAGAGATAGGCCTAGCGGAGAGACCCAGTACTTC. It codes for CATSRDRPSGETQYF. V is TRBV15 and J is TRBJ2-5; 7 positions agree with TRBD2. CDR3 length: 15 amino acids. The germline CDR1 and CDR2 sequences are LNHNV and YYDKDF (reference sequence). V was clipped by 0 bases and J by 4 bases; unmatched bases: 5.

The rearrangement joins TRBV4-2 to TRBJ2-1; 10 nucleotides line up with TRBD2. The CDR3 consists of 16 residues. Germline V gene data show CDR1 as LGHNA and CDR2 as YNFKEQ. Trimming cost V 3 bases and J 2 bases; bases outside gene matches: 4. The CDR3 sequence is CASSQGTSATYNEQFF. In nucleotides, the CDR3 is TGTGCCAGCAGCCAGGGGACTAGCGCTACCTACAATGAGCAGTTCTTC.

The chain employs TRBV12-3 or TRBV12-4 and TRBJ2-1; D might be TRBD2 (6 bases). This CDR3 has 14 amino acids. The V and J ends lost 10 bases and 2 bases respectively, with 15 bases between them. The CDR3 sequence: CATSPGLPYNEQFF. The CDR3 nucleotides are TGTGCCACCTCACCGGGACTGCCCTACAATGAGCAGTTCTTC.

This clonotype was counted only a few times. This sequence joins TRBV12-3 or TRBV12-4 and TRBJ2-3; the match to TRBD2 covers 7 bases. The CDR3 loop spans 15 amino acids. The trim removed 3 bases at V and 4 bases at J, leaving 7 bases unmatched. The CDR3 protein is CASSLGEGLPDTQYF. The CDR3 DNA follows: TGTGCCAGCAGTTTGGGGGAGGGCCTGCCAGATACGCAGTATTTT.

The chain uses TRBV7-2 and TRBJ2-2; 11 nucleotides agree with TRBD2. The V gene's germline CDR1 is SGHTA and CDR2 FQGNSA. Unmatched junction bases numbered 3, after V lost 5 bases and J lost 1 base. The CDR3 has 16 amino acids. CDR3 bases: TGTGCCAGCAGCATTCTAGCGGGAGGGAACACCGGGGAGCTGTTTTTT. Translated: CASSILAGGNTGELFF.